This entry is about one TCR beta chain. Its specific antigen is unknown. It has no much larger one-base neighbor in the sample; base qualities were not kept. Library preparation employed the immunoSEQ multiplex PCR assay. The table was pulled from immuneACCESS by TCRdb, which kept in-frame rearrangements only. Such tables lose some clones; where checked, under half of the loss comes from unresolved V genes, and the rest has no known cause. This sample comprises approximately 94,000 clones, roughly 95% of them detected only once. In total, the top ten clones hold 0.36% of the sample. This sample is part of a study of technical replicates of blood from a handful of donors (dated by TCRdb to between 2016 and 2019). Sequencing was performed on T cells isolated from PBMCs. This TCR was sampled from a human donor in good health.

The CDR3 reads as follows: CASSLAGTAFYEQYF. Here is the DNA: TGTGCCAGCAGCTTGGCTGGGACAGCTTTCTACGAGCAGTACTTC. The rearrangement joined TRBV5-8 to TRBJ2-7; TRBD1 agrees with 7 junctional bases. Ends trimmed: V by 0 bases, J by 3 bases; bases unmatched to a gene: 6. CDR3 length: 15 amino acids, cysteine to phenylalanine. This entry keeps only the CDR3 DNA: 45 bases, framed from base 1. According to the germline V gene, CDR1 reads SGHTS and CDR2 reads YDEGEE.